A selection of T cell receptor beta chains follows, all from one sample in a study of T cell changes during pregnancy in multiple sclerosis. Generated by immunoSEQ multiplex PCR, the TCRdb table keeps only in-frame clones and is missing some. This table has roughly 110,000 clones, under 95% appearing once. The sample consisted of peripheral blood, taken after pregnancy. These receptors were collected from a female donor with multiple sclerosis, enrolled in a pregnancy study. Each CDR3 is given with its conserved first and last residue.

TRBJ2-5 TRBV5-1 CASSLADRDVETQYF
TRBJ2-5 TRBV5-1 CASSLGPLIRETQYF
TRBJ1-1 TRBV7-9 CASSGREGETEAFF
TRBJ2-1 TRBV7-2 CASSRDRGPRGEQFF
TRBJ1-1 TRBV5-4 CASSSRGREGAEAFF
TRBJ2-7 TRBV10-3 CAIKDTYSYEQYF
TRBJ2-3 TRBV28 CASSFKAATQYF
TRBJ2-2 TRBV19 CASTITGGASGELFF
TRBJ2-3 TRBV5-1 CASSLRRAGGPRVDTQYF
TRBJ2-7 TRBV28 CASSSPGQISRAYEQYF
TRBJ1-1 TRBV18 CASSPQAGENTEAFF
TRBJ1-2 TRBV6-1 CASSDRDRGRDGYTF
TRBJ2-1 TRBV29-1 CSVKRQDYYNEQFF
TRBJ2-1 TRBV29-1 CSVVPSGLAYNEQFF
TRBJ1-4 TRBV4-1 CASSPSPGKEKLFF
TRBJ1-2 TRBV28 CASSFSRRGTDYGYTF
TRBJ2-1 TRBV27 CAAGTGVREQFF
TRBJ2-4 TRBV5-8 CASSLTDTSWDIQYF
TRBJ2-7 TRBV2 CASRRQGKNPYEQYF
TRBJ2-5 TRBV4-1 CASSQIPPGLANQETQYF
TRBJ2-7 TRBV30 CAWNWWDRANEQYF
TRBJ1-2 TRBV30 CAWSMAEAGYGYTF
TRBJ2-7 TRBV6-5 CASSYDPGTNEQYF
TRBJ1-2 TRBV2 CASSETGGNYGYTF
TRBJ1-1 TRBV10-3 CAINLTPYTEAFF
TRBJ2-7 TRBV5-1 CASSLEPGQGANEQYF
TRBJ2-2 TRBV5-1 CASSSGQGGTGELFF
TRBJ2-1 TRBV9 CASSVVGGMGNEQFF
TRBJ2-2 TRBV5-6 CASSSGLAYTGELFF
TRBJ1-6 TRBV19 CASSLGGGGTSPLHF
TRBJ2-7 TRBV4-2 CASSQDSAGTVTYEQYF
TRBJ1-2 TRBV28 CASTIQGIYGYTF
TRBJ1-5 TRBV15 CATSRGQGLGQPQHF
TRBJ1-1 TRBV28 CASIITGNRGTEAFF
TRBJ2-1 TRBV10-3 CAISESASLLGNEQFF
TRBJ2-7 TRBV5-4 CASSPGLSYEQYF
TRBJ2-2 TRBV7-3 CASSSSLAGANTGELFF
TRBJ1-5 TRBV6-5 CASSYSWGDQPQHF
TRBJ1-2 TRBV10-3 CAISEGAGGGSYGYTF
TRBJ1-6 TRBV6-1 CASSELQDRAPLHF
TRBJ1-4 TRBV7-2 CASSLWQGGEKLFF
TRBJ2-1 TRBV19 CASSTELLAEQFF
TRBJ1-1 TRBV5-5 CASDERLNTEAFF
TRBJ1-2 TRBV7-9 CASSPGTEKLGYTF
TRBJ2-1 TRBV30 CAWNRMAFSYNEQFF
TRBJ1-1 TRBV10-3 CAIRGQGLNTEAFF
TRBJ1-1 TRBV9 CASSVKAGNTEAFF
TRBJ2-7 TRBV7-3 CASSLRAGPSYEQYF
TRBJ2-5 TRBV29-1 CSVVTSGGETQYF
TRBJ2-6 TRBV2 CASRPGQSSGANVLTF
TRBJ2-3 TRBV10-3 CAITSTSGSPADTQYF
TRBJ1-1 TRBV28 CASSRDRGAEAFF
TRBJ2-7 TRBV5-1 CASSPTTGEQYF
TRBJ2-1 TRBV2 CASRRTSGSYDEQFF
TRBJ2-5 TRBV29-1 CSAATQETQYF
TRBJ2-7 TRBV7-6 CASSHRTSGRFHEQYF
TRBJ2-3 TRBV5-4 CASRRGPSTDTQYF